This record concerns one TCR beta chain sequence. Germline V gene data show CDR1 as SGDLS and CDR2 as YYNGEE. Trimming took 4 bases from V and 3 from J, leaving 11 bases between them. CDR3 length: 14 amino acids. From RNA transcripts, TCR beta CDR3 regions were amplified. HTBI primers drove first-round RT-PCR of the TCR CDR3. TCRdb redid the calling of the multiplex PCR reads with MiXCR, one entry per CDR3 protein. This table has about 610,000 distinct CDR3 sequences, about 16% appearing once. This sample was included in a study of T cells in Graves' hyperthyroidism and ophthalmopathy. The TCR sequence derives from a woman aged 40 to 49 with Graves' ophthalmopathy. V gene TRBV9 combines with J gene TRBJ1-3; tentative D call: TRBD1 (5 bases). Material for sequencing was blood. The CDR3 sequence is CASSPGDGGNTIYF. CDR3 sequence (DNA): TGTGCCAGCAGCCCCGGGGACGGTGGAAACACCATATATTTT.